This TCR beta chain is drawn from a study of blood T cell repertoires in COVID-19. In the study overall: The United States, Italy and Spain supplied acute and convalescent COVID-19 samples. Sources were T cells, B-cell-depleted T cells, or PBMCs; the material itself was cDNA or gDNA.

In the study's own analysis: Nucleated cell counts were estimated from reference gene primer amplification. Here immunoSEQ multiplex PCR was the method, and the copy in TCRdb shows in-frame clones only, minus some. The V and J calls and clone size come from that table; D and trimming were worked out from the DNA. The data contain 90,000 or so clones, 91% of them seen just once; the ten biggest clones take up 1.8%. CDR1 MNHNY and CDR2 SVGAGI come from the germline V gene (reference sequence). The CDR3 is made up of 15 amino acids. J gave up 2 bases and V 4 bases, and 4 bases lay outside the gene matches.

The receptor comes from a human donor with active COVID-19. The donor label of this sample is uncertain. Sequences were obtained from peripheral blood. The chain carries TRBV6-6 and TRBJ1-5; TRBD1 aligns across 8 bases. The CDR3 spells CASSSPQGGNQPQHF. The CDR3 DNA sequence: TGTGCCAGCAGTTCCCCACAGGGGGGCAATCAGCCCCAGCATTTT.